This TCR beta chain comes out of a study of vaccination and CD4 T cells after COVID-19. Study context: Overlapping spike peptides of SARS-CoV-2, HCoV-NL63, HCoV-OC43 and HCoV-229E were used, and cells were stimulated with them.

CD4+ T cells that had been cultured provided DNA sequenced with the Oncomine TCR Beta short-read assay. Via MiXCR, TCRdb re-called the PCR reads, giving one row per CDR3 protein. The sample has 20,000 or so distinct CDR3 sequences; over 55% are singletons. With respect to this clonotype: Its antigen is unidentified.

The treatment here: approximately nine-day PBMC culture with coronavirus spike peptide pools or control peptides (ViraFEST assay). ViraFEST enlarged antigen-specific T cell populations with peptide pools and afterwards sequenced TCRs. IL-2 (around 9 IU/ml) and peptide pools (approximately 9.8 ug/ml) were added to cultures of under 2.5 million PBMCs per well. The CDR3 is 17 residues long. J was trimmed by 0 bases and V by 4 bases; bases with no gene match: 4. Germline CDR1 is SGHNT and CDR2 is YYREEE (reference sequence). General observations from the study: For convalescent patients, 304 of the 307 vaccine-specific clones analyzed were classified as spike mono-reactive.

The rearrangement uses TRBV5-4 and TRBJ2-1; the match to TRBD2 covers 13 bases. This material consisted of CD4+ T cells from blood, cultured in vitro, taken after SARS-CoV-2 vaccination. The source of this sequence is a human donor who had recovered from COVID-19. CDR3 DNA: TGTGCCAGCAGCCCCCGGACTAGCGGGGGCTCCTACAATGAGCAGTTCTTC. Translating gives CASSPRTSGGSYNEQFF.